This paragraph reports one T cell receptor beta chain. What it binds is not known. These data are taken from a study of shared clonotypes between healthy human individuals. Broader study findings: Clonotypes shared by all four donors outscored non-shared clonotypes in generation probability. The study sampled only blood, and tissue repertoires likely differ.

Germline values: CDR1 MGHRA, CDR2 YSYEKL. Losses at the gene ends were 4 bases for V and 1 base for J; bases not matched to a gene: 11. This CDR3 has 17 amino acids. Positively selected for CCR7, the CD45RO-negative cells used as naive CD8 cells excluded terminally differentiated effector memory CD45RA+ cells. When replicate PCRs were run on sorted subsets, they used 200 to 250 ng DNA, about 30,000 T cell genomes. Profiling relied on immunoSEQ multiplex PCR, and the TCRdb table lists in-frame clones only, not all of them. This table holds about 820,000 clones, more than 85% found once. The V call is TRBV4-1, the J call TRBJ2-3; 7 bases fit TRBD1. The receptor's source is a young man in good health. Sequenced material: naive CD8+ T cells sorted from blood. This chain's CDR3 is CASSRRNRGGGTDTQYF. DNA of the CDR3: TGCGCCAGCAGCCGACGAAACAGGGGTGGGGGCACAGATACGCAGTATTTT.